These 8 T cell receptor beta chains share one sample of origin, sequenced in a study of cytomegalovirus exposure and HLA in healthy donors (dated by TCRdb to the late 2010s). To prepare the library, the immunoSEQ multiplex PCR assay was applied. The table was pulled from immuneACCESS by TCRdb, which kept in-frame rearrangements only. Such tables lose some clones; where checked, under half of the loss comes from unresolved V genes, and the rest has no known cause. Counted in this sample were 200,000 to 250,000 clones; over 80% of them appeared once. Jointly, the top ten make up over 13% of the sample. Specimen: PBMCs. The receptors here all came from a woman in her twenties or thirties in good health and CMV-seropositive.

The V call is TRBV27, the J call TRBJ2-2; D not certain. Germline V gene lookup returns CDR1 MNHEY and CDR2 SMNVEV (reference sequence). The CDR3 has 14 amino acids. Trimming shortened V by 7 bases and J by 0 bases, and 9 bases separated the two germline ends. The CDR3 loop reads CASTTVSNTGELFF. The CDR3 bases are TGTGCCAGCACTACAGTCTCGAACACCGGGGAGCTGTTTTTT.

This rearrangement joins TRBV2 to TRBJ2-7; unclear D gene. CDR1 is SNHLY and CDR2 is FYNNEI in the germline V gene. Trimming removed 4 bases from V and 0 bases from J, with 4 bases in between. This CDR3 region has 12 residues. CDR3 amino acids: CASSGTSYEQYF. CDR3 nucleotides: TGTGCCAGCAGTGGAACCTCCTACGAGCAGTACTTC.

V gene TRBV29-1 combines with J gene TRBJ1-5; no reliable D call. CDR1 and CDR2 (germline): SQVTM, ANQGSEA. This CDR3 comprises 12 residues. Trimming left V 7 bases short and J 5 bases short, with 12 bases between. The CDR3 nucleotides read TGCAGCGGTGGAGGAAACGATCAGCCCCAGCATTTT. This codes for CSGGGNDQPQHF.

The chain has TRBV28 and TRBJ2-1; no reliable D call. Germline CDR1 reads MDHEN; CDR2 reads SYDVKM. V was trimmed by 2 bases and J by 7 bases, leaving 6 bases between them. The CDR3 spans 12 residues. The CDR3 sequence: CASSLVLNEQFF. DNA of the CDR3: TGTGCCAGCAGTTTAGTTCTGAATGAGCAGTTCTTC. The entire variable domain, with the rest obtained from reference TRBV28 and TRBJ2-1, is as follows: DVKVTQSSRYLVKRTGEKVFLECVQDMDHENMFWYRQDPGLGLRLIYFSYDVKMKEKGDIPEGYSVSREKKERFSLILESASTNQTSMYLCASSLVLNEQFFGPGTRLTVL.

The rearrangement uses TRBV29-1 and TRBJ1-1, with D possibly being TRBD1 (5 bases). This CDR3 has 12 amino acids. CDR1 is SQVTM and CDR2 is ANQGSEA in the germline V gene. V lost 4 bases and J lost 6, with 12 bases in between. The CDR3 bases are TGCAGCGTTGGCAGGGCAGATCCTGAAGCTTTCTTT. It codes for CSVGRADPEAFF.

With regard to this clone: The sample carries other DNA sequences with the same CDR3. This chain connects TRBV6-4 to TRBJ2-1; TRBD2 agrees at 13 bases. Germline V gives CDR1 MRHNA, CDR2 SNTAGT. CDR3 size: 14 residues. After removal of 2 bases from V and 8 bases from J, the junction contained 0 bases not matched to a gene. Here the CDR3 DNA reads TGTGCCAGCAGTGACGGACTAGCGGGAGATGAGCAGTTCTTC. Its protein is CASSDGLAGDEQFF.

The chain recombines TRBV28 with TRBJ2-1; 9 bases align to TRBD2. The CDR3 covers 14 residues. Germline V gene sequence: CDR1 MDHEN, CDR2 SYDVKM. Losses at the gene ends were 6 bases for V and 7 bases for J; bases not matched to a gene: 7. CDR3 DNA sequence: TGTGCCAGCAGCCGTAGCGGGAGCTTTAATGAGCAGTTCTTC. Translated, it gives CASSRSGSFNEQFF.

This clone was picked up a small number of times. This chain uses TRBV29-1 with TRBJ1-1; D ambiguous. The CDR3 length is 11 residues. The germline CDR1 and CDR2 sequences are SQVTM and ANQGSEA. Trimming removed 8 bases from V and 5 bases from J, with 12 bases in between. In nucleotides, the CDR3 is TGCAGCTCTGCGGGCGGGACTGAAGCTTTCTTT. Translating gives CSSAGGTEAFF.